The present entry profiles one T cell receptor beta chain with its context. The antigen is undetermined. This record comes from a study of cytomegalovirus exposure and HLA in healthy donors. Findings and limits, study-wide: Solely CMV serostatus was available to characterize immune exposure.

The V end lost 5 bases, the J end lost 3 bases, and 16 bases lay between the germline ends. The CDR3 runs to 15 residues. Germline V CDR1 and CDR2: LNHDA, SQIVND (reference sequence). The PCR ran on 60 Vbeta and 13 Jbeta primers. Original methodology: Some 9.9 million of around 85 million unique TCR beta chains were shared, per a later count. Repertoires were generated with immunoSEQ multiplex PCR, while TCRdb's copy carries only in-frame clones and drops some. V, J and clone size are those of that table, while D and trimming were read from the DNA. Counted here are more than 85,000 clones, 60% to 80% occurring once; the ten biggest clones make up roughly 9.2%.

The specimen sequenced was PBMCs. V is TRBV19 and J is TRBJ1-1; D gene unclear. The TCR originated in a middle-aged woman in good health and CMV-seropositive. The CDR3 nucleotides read TGTGCCAGTAGTCCCCGGACGTGGAGGGACACTGAAGCTTTCTTT. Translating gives CASSPRTWRDTEAFF.